This record concerns one TCR beta chain sequence. What it binds is unknown. The sample originates from a study of T cell responses to AZD1222 COVID-19 vaccine. Broader study findings: With dominance at 160-218 and 743-854, vaccine-associated CD4 TCRs spanned spike.

Sequencing was performed with immunoSEQ multiplex PCR; in TCRdb, only in-frame clones are kept and a portion is missing. The sample shows around 100,000 clones, about nine tenths of them seen only once. With 5 bases removed from V and 2 bases from J, the gap between germline ends came to 4 bases. The CDR3 runs to 12 residues. This material consisted of peripheral blood, taken on day 0 of AZD1222 vaccination. This receptor was obtained from an adult in good health. The chain couples TRBV12-3 or TRBV12-4 to TRBJ1-5; no definite D call. The CDR3 loop reads CASSPGNQPQHF. In DNA form, the CDR3 reads TGTGCCAGCAGTCCAGGCAATCAGCCCCAGCATTTT.